These 9 T cell receptor beta chains were all obtained from the same sample, sequenced in a study of cytomegalovirus exposure and HLA in healthy donors. In the PCR, 60 Vbeta and 13 Jbeta primers were used. Libraries were prepared by immunoSEQ multiplex PCR; TCRdb keeps only in-frame clonotypes and omits some of them. Altogether about 200,000 clones are present, 60% to 85% being singletons, with the ten largest covering less than 2%. The specimen was PBMCs. The receptors derive from a girl aged 5 to 17 in good health and CMV-seropositive.

The V and J genes are TRBV4-1 and TRBJ1-6, with a weak D call TRBD1 (6 bases). V was clipped by 2 bases and J by 6 bases, with 14 bases between them. CDR3 length: 16 amino acids. Germline CDR1 is MGHRA and CDR2 is YSYEKL. CDR3 coding DNA: TGCGCCAGCAGCCAACCTGGGGCGGGGGCTAATTCACCCCTCCACTTT. Protein: CASSQPGAGANSPLHF.

J is TRBJ1-6 and V is TRBV11-3, with no clear D. Germline CDR1 SGHNT, CDR2 YENEEA. The ends were cut back, 1 base at V and 5 bases at J, with 9 bases in the middle. The CDR3 spans 15 residues. The chain's CDR3 is CASSLGGGNNSPLHF. The CDR3 DNA sequence: TGTGCCAGCAGCTTAGGTGGAGGGAATAATTCACCCCTCCACTTT.

This clone is a singleton in its sample. This chain joins TRBV12-5 and TRBJ2-3; maybe TRBD1 (5 bases). V lost 3 bases and J lost 4, with 17 bases in between. This CDR3 is built from 16 residues. CDR1 and CDR2 from the germline V gene are LGHNT and FRNRAP. The CDR3 bases are TGTGCTAGTGGTTTTGTGACGGACATCCGGGCAGATACGCAGTATTTT. It yields the protein CASGFVTDIRADTQYF.

A few counts support this clone. The V and J genes are TRBV6-5 and TRBJ2-7; 7 nucleotides match TRBD2. The CDR3 length is 14 residues. Losses at the gene ends were 7 bases for V and 3 bases for J; bases not matched to a gene: 9. CDR1 is MNHEY, CDR2 SVGAGI, per germline. CDR3 in amino acids: CASMTGGRIYEQYF. Written as DNA, the CDR3 is TGTGCCAGCATGACCGGGGGGAGAATCTACGAGCAGTACTTC.

The CDR3 sequence is CASGLAGKGSLSDTQYF. CDR3 DNA sequence: TGTGCTAGTGGTTTGGCCGGAAAGGGGTCTCTCTCTGATACGCAGTATTTT. This chain connects TRBV12-5 to TRBJ2-3; maybe TRBD1 (5 bases). Germline CDR1 LGHNT, CDR2 FRNRAP. The CDR3 totals 17 residues. Trimming left V 1 base short and J 6 bases short, with 20 bases between.

J is TRBJ2-7 and V is TRBV4-2; D unclear. The germline V and J ends were trimmed by 0 bases and 2 bases, with 8 bases remaining between them. Germline CDR1 reads LGHNA; CDR2 reads YNFKEQ. The CDR3 contains 14 residues. In DNA, the CDR3 is TGTGCCAGCAGCCAAGACCTGGGCCCCTACGAGCAGTACTTC. Its translation is CASSQDLGPYEQYF.

This chain links TRBV27 with TRBJ2-5; TRBD1 matches at 8 bases. This CDR3 comprises 13 residues. In germline, CDR1 is MNHEY, CDR2 SMNVEV (reference sequence). J was trimmed by 7 bases and V by 10 bases; bases with no gene match: 11. The CDR3 here is CATRDRFEGTQYF. The CDR3 DNA sequence: TGTGCCACCCGGGACAGGTTTGAAGGGACCCAGTACTTC.

The chain carries TRBV6-5 and TRBJ2-3, with 9 nucleotides matching TRBD2. The V gene end was trimmed by 0 bases and the J gene end by 6 bases; junction bases not matched to a gene: 7. Germline V gene lookup returns CDR1 MNHEY and CDR2 SVGAGI. The CDR3 has 16 residues. The CDR3 reads CASSYSAGGPGDTQYF. The CDR3 DNA reads TGTGCCAGCAGTTACTCGGCGGGGGGGCCAGGGGATACGCAGTATTTT.

V gene TRBV2 combines with J gene TRBJ1-3; 9 nucleotides agree with TRBD1. CDR1 is SNHLY, CDR2 FYNNEI, per germline. This CDR3 contains 21 residues. V lost 6 bases and J lost 5; bases outside the gene matches: 26. This CDR3 reads CASRTWTGEVGSHDSRNTIYF. The CDR3 DNA is TGTGCCAGCAGGACTTGGACAGGGGAGGTTGGGTCACACGATTCTCGAAACACCATATATTTT.